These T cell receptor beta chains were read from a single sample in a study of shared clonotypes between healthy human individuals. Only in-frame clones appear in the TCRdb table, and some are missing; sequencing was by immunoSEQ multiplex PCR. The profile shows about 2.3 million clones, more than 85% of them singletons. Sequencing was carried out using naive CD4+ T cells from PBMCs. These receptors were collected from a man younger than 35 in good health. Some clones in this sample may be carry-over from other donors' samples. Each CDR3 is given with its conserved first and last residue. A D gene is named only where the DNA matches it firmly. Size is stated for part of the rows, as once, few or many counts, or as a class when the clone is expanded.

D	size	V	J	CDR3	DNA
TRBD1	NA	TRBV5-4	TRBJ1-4	CASSPKGQGNNEKLFF	TGTGCCAGCAGCCCTAAAGGACAGGGAAATAATGAAAAACTGTTTTTT
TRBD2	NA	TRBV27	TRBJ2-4	CASSLGTSGDSKNIQYF	TGTGCCAGCAGTTTAGGGACTAGCGGGGATAGCAAAAACATTCAGTACTTC
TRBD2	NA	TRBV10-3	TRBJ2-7	CAISEKGTSGPRSGEQYF	TGTGCCATCAGTGAGAAAGGGACTAGCGGGCCCCGAAGCGGAGAGCAGTACTTC
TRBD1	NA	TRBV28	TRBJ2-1	CASSSPGTGTYEQFF	TGTGCCAGCAGTTCACCCGGGACAGGGACCTATGAGCAGTTCTTC
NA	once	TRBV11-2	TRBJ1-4	CASSFTAGDEKLFF	TGTGCCAGCAGCTTTACGGCTGGGGATGAAAAACTGTTTTTT
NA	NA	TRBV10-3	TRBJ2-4	CAISDSDGLAKNIQYF	TGTGCCATCAGTGACTCGGACGGACTAGCCAAAAACATTCAGTACTTC
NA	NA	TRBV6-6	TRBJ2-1	CASSWDLYNEQFF	TGTGCCAGCAGCTGGGACCTATACAATGAGCAGTTCTTC
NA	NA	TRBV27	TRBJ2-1	CASSPDLRYNEQFF	TGTGCCAGCAGTCCGGATCTCCGCTACAATGAGCAGTTCTTC
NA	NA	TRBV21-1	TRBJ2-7	CASSNFAPYEQYF	TGTGCCAGCAGCAACTTTGCGCCCTACGAGCAGTACTTC
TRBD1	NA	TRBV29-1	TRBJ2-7	CSVTGTGVFEQYF	TGCAGCGTTACCGGGACAGGGGTTTTCGAGCAGTACTTC
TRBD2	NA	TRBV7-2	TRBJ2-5	CASSPTRTSVETQYF	TGTGCCAGTTCACCGACCCGGACTAGCGTGGAGACCCAGTACTTC
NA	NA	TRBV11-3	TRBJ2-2	CASSGDRPLRDTGELFF	TGTGCCAGCAGCGGAGACAGGCCTTTAAGGGACACCGGGGAGCTGTTTTTT
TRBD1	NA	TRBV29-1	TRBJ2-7	CSVGQGLNYEQYF	TGCAGCGTTGGACAGGGGCTCAACTACGAGCAGTACTTC
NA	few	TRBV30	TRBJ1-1	CAWSLSSQGGAFF	TGTGCCTGGAGTTTAAGTTCGCAGGGCGGGGCTTTCTTT
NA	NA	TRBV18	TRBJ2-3	CASSPSEDTQYF	TGTGCCAGCTCACCCAGCGAGGATACGCAGTATTTT
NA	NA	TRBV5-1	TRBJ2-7	CASSLVPGPAYEQYF	TGCGCCAGCAGCTTGGTACCCGGGCCAGCCTACGAGCAGTACTTC
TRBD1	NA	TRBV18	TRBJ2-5	CASSPRDRRETQYF	TGTGCCAGCTCACCACGGGACAGACGAGAGACCCAGTACTTC
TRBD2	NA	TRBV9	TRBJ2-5	CASSVGGGLGETQYF	TGTGCCAGCAGCGTAGGGGGAGGACTAGGAGAGACCCAGTACTTC
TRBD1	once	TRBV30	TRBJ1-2	CAWQGAYGYTF	TGTGCCTGGCAGGGGGCCTATGGCTACACCTTC
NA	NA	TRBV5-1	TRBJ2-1	CASSLGPVNEQFF	TGCGCCAGCAGCTTGGGGCCGGTCAATGAGCAGTTCTTC
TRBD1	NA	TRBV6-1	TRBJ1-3	CASSLGGAGGNTIYF	TGTGCCAGCAGCCTAGGGGGCGCGGGTGGAAACACCATATATTTT
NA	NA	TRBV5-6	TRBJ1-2	CASSQQLRNYGYTF	TGTGCCAGCAGCCAGCAACTGCGGAACTATGGCTACACCTTC
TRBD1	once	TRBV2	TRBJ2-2	CASSKTGQGAIGELFF	TGTGCCAGCAGCAAAACGGGACAGGGGGCAATCGGGGAGCTGTTTTTT
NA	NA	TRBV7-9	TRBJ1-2	CASSLEWGGDYGYTF	TGTGCCAGCAGCTTAGAATGGGGGGGCGACTATGGCTACACCTTC
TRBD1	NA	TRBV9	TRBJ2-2	CASGGRDRGWDTGELFF	TGTGCCAGCGGAGGCCGGGACAGGGGATGGGACACCGGGGAGCTGTTTTTT
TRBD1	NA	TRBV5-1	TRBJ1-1	CASSRDRMNTEAFF	TGCGCCAGCAGCCGGGACAGAATGAACACTGAAGCTTTCTTT
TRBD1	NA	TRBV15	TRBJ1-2	CATSRDSNYGYTF	TGTGCCACCAGCCGGGACAGTAACTATGGCTACACCTTC
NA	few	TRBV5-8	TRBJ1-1	CASNRAEAFF	TGTGCCAGCAACAGGGCCGAAGCTTTCTTT
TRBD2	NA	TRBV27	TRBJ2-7	CASRPASGIYEQYF	TGTGCCAGCAGACCGGCTAGCGGGATATACGAGCAGTACTTC
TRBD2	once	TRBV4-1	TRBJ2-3	CASRRVASGAVSDTQYF	TGCGCCAGCAGGAGGGTGGCTAGCGGGGCTGTTTCAGATACGCAGTATTTT